A single sample is the source of the 15 T cell receptor beta chains below, sequenced in a study of vaccination and CD4 T cells after COVID-19 (dated by TCRdb to between 2021 and 2022). The receptor library was made with PCR. Sequencing used an Illumina iSeq 100. At the Johns Hopkins FTIC core, DNA from the cultured CD4+ T cells underwent TCR sequencing with the Oncomine TCR Beta short-read assay. TCRdb cleaned the public reads at Q25 with fastp, built clones with MiXCR and kept in-frame beta chains. Every distinct CDR3 protein forms one entry, paired with its most common genes and DNA. This sample is represented by more than 3,500 distinct CDR3 sequences; approximately 16% of them were singletons. The top ten hold more than 15% of the sample. No cognate antigen is known for these TCRs. The treatment or condition label for this specimen denotes: approximately 11-day PBMC culture with coronavirus spike peptide pools or control peptides (ViraFEST assay).

Sequencing was done on a sample of CD4+ T cells from blood, cultured in vitro. The receptors stem from a human donor who had recovered from COVID-19.

This clonotype qualifies as medium-sized. CDR3 sequence reads: CASSYARGQTGRDEKLFF. The CDR3 DNA sequence: TGTGCCAGCAGTTATGCTAGGGGGCAGACAGGGAGAGATGAAAAACTGTTTTTT. J is TRBJ1-4 and V is TRBV6-5, with 7 bases identical to TRBD1. CDR1 is MNHEY and CDR2 is SVGAGI in the germline V gene. The CDR3 covers 18 residues. With V trimmed by 3 bases and J by 6 bases, 16 bases remained unmatched.

This clonotype has more than one count but fewer than ten. This chain links TRBV6-1 with TRBJ1-6, with D perhaps TRBD1 (5 bases). The germline V and J ends were trimmed by 2 bases and 3 bases, with 17 bases remaining between them. CDR1 is MNHNS, CDR2 SASEGT, per germline. The length of the CDR3 is 18 residues. The CDR3 reads CASSEPRETDFYNSPLHF. The CDR3 nucleotides read TGTGCCAGCAGTGAACCAAGGGAGACAGATTTCTATAATTCACCCCTCCACTTT.

The chain couples TRBV7-9 to TRBJ1-2; TRBD1 aligns across 8 bases. V gave up 1 base and J gave up 3 bases; unmatched junction bases: 7. The length of the CDR3 is 16 residues. Germline CDR1 reads SEHNR; CDR2 reads FQNEAQ (reference sequence). The CDR3 spells CASSLDGQGGYYGYTF. Here the CDR3 DNA reads TGTGCCAGCAGCTTAGATGGACAGGGTGGTTACTATGGCTACACCTTC.

This chain joins TRBV19 and TRBJ1-5, with D unclear. From germline, CDR1 is LNHDA and CDR2 SQIVND (reference sequence). The CDR3 is 15 residues long. V was trimmed by 7 bases and J by 3 bases, leaving 16 bases between them. CDR3 in DNA: TGTGCCAGTAAGGATAGCAGAGTAAACAATCAGCCCCAGCATTTT. Translating it yields CASKDSRVNNQPQHF.

This clonotype is classed as large. The V gene is TRBV2, the J gene TRBJ1-2; D is ambiguous. Trimming pared 3 bases from V and 5 bases from J, leaving 19 bases between. The CDR3 is 16 amino acids. Germline loops: CDR1 SNHLY, CDR2 FYNNEI. The CDR3 DNA reads as TGTGCCAGCAGTGATGACGGTCGAGGGAGGGAGTATGGCTACACCTTC. This gives the protein CASSDDGRGREYGYTF.

By share, this clonotype ranks as large. The rearrangement links TRBV20-1 to TRBJ1-5; D may be TRBD1 (5 bases). Germline V CDR1 and CDR2: DFQATT, SNEGSKA (reference sequence). There are 15 residues in the CDR3. The V and J ends lost 1 base and 6 bases respectively, with 16 bases between them. The CDR3 DNA reads TGCAGTGCTAGAGTAGGTGCGGGGCACAGTCAGCCCCAGCATTTT. Protein sequence: CSARVGAGHSQPQHF.

This clonotype showed up just a few times. The chain employs TRBV20-1 and TRBJ2-7; D is possibly TRBD1 or TRBD2 (5 bases each). CDR1 and CDR2 from the germline V gene are DFQATT and SNEGSKA (reference sequence). The V and J ends lost 5 bases and 1 base respectively, with 18 bases between them. The CDR3 runs 15 residues. CDR3 residues: CSAQELGTASYEQYF. Here the CDR3 DNA reads TGCAGTGCTCAGGAGCTGGGGACCGCTTCCTACGAGCAGTACTTC.

The chain couples TRBV11-2 to TRBJ2-4, with 10 bases aligning to TRBD2. This CDR3 has 15 residues. The trim removed 5 bases at V and 5 bases at J, leaving 6 bases unmatched. Germline CDR1 reads SGHAT; CDR2 reads FQNNGV. The CDR3 DNA sequence: TGTGCCAGCAGCACAACCGGACTAGCGGAAAACATTCAGTACTTC. Translation gives CASSTTGLAENIQYF. The variable domain in full, completed from reference TRBV11-2 and TRBJ2-4, reads EAGVAQSPRYKIIEKRQSVAFWCNPISGHATLYWYQQILGQGPKLLIQFQNNGVVDDSQLPKDRFSAERLKGVDSTLKIQPAKLEDSAVYLCASSTTGLAENIQYFGAGTRLSVL.

This clonotype was counted between two and nine times. The J gene is TRBJ2-2, the V gene TRBV30; no clear D. CDR1 and CDR2 (germline): GTSNPN, SVGIG (reference sequence). The CDR3 is made up of 13 amino acids. V lost 2 bases to trimming and J lost 2 bases, with 6 bases between them. In DNA form, the CDR3 reads TGTGCCTGGAGTCGGCATAACACCGGGGAGCTGTTTTTT. Amino acids: CAWSRHNTGELFF.

This clonotype is large by share. The chain joins TRBV2 to TRBJ2-5, with TRBD2 as a possible D gene (5 bases). Germline V gene data show CDR1 as SNHLY and CDR2 as FYNNEI. The CDR3 spans 15 residues. Trimming cost V 5 bases and J 0 bases, with 13 bases left between them. CDR3 sequence (DNA): TGTGCCAGCAGTTGGGCCCCGGGGTACCAAGAGACCCAGTACTTC. Translation: CASSWAPGYQETQYF.

The rearrangement joins TRBV5-1 to TRBJ1-5; D perhaps matches TRBD1 (5 bases). The CDR3 covers 15 residues. V lost 4 bases and J lost 2, with 13 bases in between. Germline V lookup: CDR1 SGHRS, CDR2 YFSETQ. The CDR3 region is CASSPTAGGNQPQHF. DNA of the CDR3: TGCGCCAGCAGCCCCACGGCGGGGGGCAATCAGCCCCAGCATTTT.

This clonotype has a handful of counts. This chain joins TRBV5-1 and TRBJ1-1, with D possibly being TRBD1 (5 bases). Deletions cut 0 bases from V and 5 bases from J, with 11 bases between. CDR1 SGHRS and CDR2 YFSETQ come from the germline V gene. The CDR3 spans 14 residues. The CDR3 loop is CASSLASGGTEAFF. For the CDR3, the DNA is TGCGCCAGCAGCTTGGCCTCGGGGGGAACTGAAGCTTTCTTT.

The CDR3 sequence: CASATGPNQPQHF. In nucleotides, the CDR3 is TGTGCCAGCGCGACCGGGCCAAATCAGCCCCAGCATTTT. The chain recombines TRBV2 with TRBJ1-5; no firm D call. Looked up from germline, CDR1 is SNHLY and CDR2 is FYNNEI. V lost 8 bases, J lost 4 bases, and 12 bases lay in between. CDR3 size: 13 residues.

By proportion, this clonotype is medium-sized. The V call is TRBV30, the J call TRBJ2-3; the match to TRBD2 covers 13 bases. Germline values: CDR1 GTSNPN, CDR2 SVGIG (reference sequence). The J segment lost 2 bases and the V segment lost 1 base, leaving 12 bases of the junction unmatched. The CDR3 extends over 19 amino acids. DNA of the CDR3: TGTGCCTGGAGTGGTAGACTAGCGGGGGGACCCCAAAACACAGATACGCAGTATTTT. It specifies CAWSGRLAGGPQNTDTQYF. Variable domain in full (rest from reference TRBV30 and TRBJ2-3): SQTIHQWPATLVQPVGSPLSLECTVEGTSNPNLYWYRQAAGRGLQLLFYSVGIGQISSEVPQNLSASRPQDRQFILSSKKLLLSDSGFYLCAWSGRLAGGPQNTDTQYFGPGTRLTVL.

The J gene is TRBJ2-1, the V gene TRBV5-4, with 12 positions matching TRBD2. CDR3 size: 16 residues. Germline V gene sequence: CDR1 SGHNT, CDR2 YYREEE (reference sequence). V gave up 4 bases and J gave up 8 bases; unmatched junction bases: 10. The CDR3 protein is CASSPAASGGADEQFF. Written as DNA, the CDR3 is TGTGCCAGCAGCCCGGCGGCTAGCGGGGGGGCCGATGAGCAGTTCTTC.